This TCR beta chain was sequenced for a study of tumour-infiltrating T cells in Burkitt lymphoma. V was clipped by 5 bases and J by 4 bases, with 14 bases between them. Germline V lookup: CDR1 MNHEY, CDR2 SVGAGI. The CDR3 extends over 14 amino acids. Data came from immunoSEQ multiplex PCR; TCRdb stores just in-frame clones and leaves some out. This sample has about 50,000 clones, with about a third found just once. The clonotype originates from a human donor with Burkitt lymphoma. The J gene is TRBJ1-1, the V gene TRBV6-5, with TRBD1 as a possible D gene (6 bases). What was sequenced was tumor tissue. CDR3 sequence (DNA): TGTGCCAGCAGTACCCCGGGGGCATTCACTGAAGCTTTCTTT. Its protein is CASSTPGAFTEAFF.